The entry below describes one T cell receptor (beta chain). The antigen remains unidentified. Germline CDR1 is LNHDA and CDR2 is SQIVND (reference sequence). The J segment lost 0 bases and the V segment lost 4 bases, leaving 7 bases of the junction unmatched. The CDR3 contains 16 residues. The data belong to a study of graft-versus-host responses after intestinal transplantation. About the study: Recipients were given multivisceral, liver-intestinal, or isolated intestinal transplants. Findings and caveats of the study: GvH clones turned up in recipient marrow; some had shown up first in ileum or blood.

Profiling relied on immunoSEQ multiplex PCR, and the TCRdb table lists in-frame clones only, not all of them. The sample lists more than 75,000 clones; 75% to 95% were seen once. This TCR was recovered from a human donor who was the organ donor for an intestinal transplant. This chain links TRBV19 with TRBJ1-1; 8 bases fit TRBD1. The source was unstimulated CD4+ T cells sorted from spleen or lymph node cells, collected before transplant. The CDR3 DNA reads TGTGCCAGTAGTAAAAGTACAGGGGGGATGAACACTGAAGCTTTCTTT. It codes for CASSKSTGGMNTEAFF. The whole variable domain, remainder taken from reference TRBV19 and TRBJ1-1, is DGGITQSPKYLFRKEGQNVTLSCEQNLNHDAMYWYRQDPGQGLRLIYYSQIVNDFQKGDIAEGYSVSREKKESFPLTVTSAQKNPTAFYLCASSKSTGGMNTEAFFGQGTRLTVV.